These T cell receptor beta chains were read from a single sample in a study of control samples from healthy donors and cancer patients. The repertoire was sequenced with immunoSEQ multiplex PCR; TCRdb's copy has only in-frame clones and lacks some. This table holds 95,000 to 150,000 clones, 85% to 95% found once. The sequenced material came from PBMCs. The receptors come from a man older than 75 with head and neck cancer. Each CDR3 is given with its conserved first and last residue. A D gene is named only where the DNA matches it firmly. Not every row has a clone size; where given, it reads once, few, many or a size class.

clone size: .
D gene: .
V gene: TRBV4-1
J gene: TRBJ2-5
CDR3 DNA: TGCGCCAGCAGCCAAGTCGGGGGCCAAGGGACCCAGTACTTC
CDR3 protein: CASSQVGGQGTQYF

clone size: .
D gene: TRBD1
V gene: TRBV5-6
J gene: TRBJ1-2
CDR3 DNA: TGTGCCAGCGCCTCGGGACAGGTCGGCTACACCTTC
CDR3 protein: CASASGQVGYTF

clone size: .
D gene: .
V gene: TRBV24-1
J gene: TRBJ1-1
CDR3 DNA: TGTGCCACCAGGGGGCATAACACTGAAGCTTTCTTT
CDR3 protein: CATRGHNTEAFF

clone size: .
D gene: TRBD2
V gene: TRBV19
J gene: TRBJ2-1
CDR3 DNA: TGTGCCAGTAGTATTCCGGGACTAGCGCCGAGCTCCTACAATGAGCAGTTCTTC
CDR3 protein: CASSIPGLAPSSYNEQFF

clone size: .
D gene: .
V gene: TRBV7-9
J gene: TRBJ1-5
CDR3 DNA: TGTGCCAGCAGCTTATCCCGAGGAGCCCAGCATTTT
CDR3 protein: CASSLSRGAQHF

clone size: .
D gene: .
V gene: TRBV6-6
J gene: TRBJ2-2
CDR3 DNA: TGTGCCAGCAGTCCGGGGACCGTGGCCGGGGAGCTGTTTTTT
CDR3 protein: CASSPGTVAGELFF

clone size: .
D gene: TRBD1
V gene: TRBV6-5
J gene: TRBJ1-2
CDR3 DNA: TGTGCCAGCAGAGCCCCGCGAGGACAGGGCTATGGCTACACCTTC
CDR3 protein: CASRAPRGQGYGYTF

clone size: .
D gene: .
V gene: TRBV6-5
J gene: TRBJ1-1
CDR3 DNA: TGTGCCAGCACAGAGAGAGGCGGGGTCACTGAAGCTTTCTTT
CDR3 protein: CASTERGGVTEAFF

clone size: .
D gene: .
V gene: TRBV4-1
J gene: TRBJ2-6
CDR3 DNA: TGCGCCAGCAGCCAAAGGGGTGGGAACTCTGGGGCCAACGTCCTGACTTTC
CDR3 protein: CASSQRGGNSGANVLTF

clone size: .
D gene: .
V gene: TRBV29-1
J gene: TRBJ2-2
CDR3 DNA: TGCAGCGTTACGGTTGGGACCGGGGAGCTGTTTTTT
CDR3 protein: CSVTVGTGELFF

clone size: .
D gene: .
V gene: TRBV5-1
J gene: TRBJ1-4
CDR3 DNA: TGCGCCAGCAGCTTGGGTGGCCCCGGAGGTAATGAAAAACTGTTTTTT
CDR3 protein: CASSLGGPGGNEKLFF

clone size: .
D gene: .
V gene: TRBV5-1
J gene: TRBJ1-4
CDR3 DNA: TGCGCCAGCAGCTTGGGAACGGGTCGCGGGGATGAAAAACTGTTTTTT
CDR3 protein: CASSLGTGRGDEKLFF

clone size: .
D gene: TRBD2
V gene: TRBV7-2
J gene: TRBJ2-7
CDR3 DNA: TGTGCCAGCACCCCCTACGCGGGAGCTGGGTACGAGCAGTACTTC
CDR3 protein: CASTPYAGAGYEQYF

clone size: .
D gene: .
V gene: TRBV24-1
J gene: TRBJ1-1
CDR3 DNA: TGTGCCACCAGTGAGAACACTGAAGCTTTCTTT
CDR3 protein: CATSENTEAFF

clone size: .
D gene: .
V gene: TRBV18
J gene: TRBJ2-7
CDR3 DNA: TGTGCCAGCTCACCAATTCAACAGACTAACGAGCAGTACTTC
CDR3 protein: CASSPIQQTNEQYF

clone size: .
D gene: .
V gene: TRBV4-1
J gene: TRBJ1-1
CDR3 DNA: TGCGCCAGCAGCCAAGATACCGGGCGGAGCACTGAAGCTTTCTTT
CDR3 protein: CASSQDTGRSTEAFF

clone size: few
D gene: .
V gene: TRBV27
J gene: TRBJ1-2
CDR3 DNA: TGTGCCAGCAGTCCCCTTAGATGGGCGCCCTATGGCTACACCTTC
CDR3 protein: CASSPLRWAPYGYTF

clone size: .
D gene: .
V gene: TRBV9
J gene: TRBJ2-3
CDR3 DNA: TGTGCCAGCAGCGTATTGTTATCAGATACGCAGTATTTT
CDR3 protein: CASSVLLSDTQYF

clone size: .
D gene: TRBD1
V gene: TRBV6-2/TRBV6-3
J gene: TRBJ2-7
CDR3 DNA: TGTGCCAGCAGTTACTCGTTTAGGGGGCCCTACGAGCAGTACTTC
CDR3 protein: CASSYSFRGPYEQYF

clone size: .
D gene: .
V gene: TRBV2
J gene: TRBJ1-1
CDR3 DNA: TGTGCCAGCAGCAAGTCGGGCACTGAAGCTTTCTTT
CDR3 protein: CASSKSGTEAFF

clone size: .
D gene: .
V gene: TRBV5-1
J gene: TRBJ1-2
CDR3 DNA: TGCGCCAGCAGCTTGGACAGGCCCAACTATGGCTACACCTTC
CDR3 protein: CASSLDRPNYGYTF

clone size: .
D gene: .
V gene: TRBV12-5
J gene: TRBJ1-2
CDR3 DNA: TGTGCTAGTGTCTACGGGGGCTATGGCTACACCTTC
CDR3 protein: CASVYGGYGYTF

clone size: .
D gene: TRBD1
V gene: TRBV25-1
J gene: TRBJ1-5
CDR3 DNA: TGTGCCAGCAGTGACGGGACAGGGGGGGATCAGCCCCAGCATTTT
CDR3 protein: CASSDGTGGDQPQHF

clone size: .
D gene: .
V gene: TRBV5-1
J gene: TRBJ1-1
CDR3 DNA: TGCGCCAGCAATCTAAGGGACAACACTGAAGCTTTCTTT
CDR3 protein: CASNLRDNTEAFF

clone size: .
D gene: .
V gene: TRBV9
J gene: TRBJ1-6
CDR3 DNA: TGTGCCAGCAGCGTAGCCCAGCGCTCCTATAATTCACCCCTCCACTTT
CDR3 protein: CASSVAQRSYNSPLHF

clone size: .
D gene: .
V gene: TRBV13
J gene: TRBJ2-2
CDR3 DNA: TGTGCCAGCAGTTACAGGGTCCTCTACACCGGGGAGCTGTTTTTT
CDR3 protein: CASSYRVLYTGELFF

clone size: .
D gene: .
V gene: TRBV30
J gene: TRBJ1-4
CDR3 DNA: TGTGCCTGGAGTAACGGGGGAGCGGAAAAACTGTTTTTT
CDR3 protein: CAWSNGGAEKLFF

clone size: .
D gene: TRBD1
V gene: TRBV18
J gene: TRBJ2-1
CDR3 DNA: TGTGCCAGCTCACCACCGGGACAGGGATTTTACAATGAGCAGTTCTTC
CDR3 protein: CASSPPGQGFYNEQFF

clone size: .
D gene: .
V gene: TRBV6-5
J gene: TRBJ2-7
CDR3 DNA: TGTGCCAGCAGGTGGACCCAAGGCGGCGAGCAGTACTTC
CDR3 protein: CASRWTQGGEQYF

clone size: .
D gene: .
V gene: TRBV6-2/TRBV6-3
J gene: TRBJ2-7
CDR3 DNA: TGTGCCAGCAGTTACTCGAGTGACAGTCCCTACGAGCAGTACTTC
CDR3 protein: CASSYSSDSPYEQYF

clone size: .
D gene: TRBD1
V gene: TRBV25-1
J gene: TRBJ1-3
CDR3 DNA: TGTGCCAGCCGGCCGGGACAGGGCCTCTCTGGAAACACCATATATTTT
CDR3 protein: CASRPGQGLSGNTIYF

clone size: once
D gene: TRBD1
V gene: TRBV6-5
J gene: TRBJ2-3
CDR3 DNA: TGTGCCAGCAGTTACCTTCCGGACAGGTCGGGAGATACGCAGTATTTT
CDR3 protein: CASSYLPDRSGDTQYF

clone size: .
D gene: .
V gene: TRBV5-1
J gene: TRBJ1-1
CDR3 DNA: TGCGCCAGTCGGGAGCTGAACACTGAAGCTTTCTTT
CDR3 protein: CASRELNTEAFF

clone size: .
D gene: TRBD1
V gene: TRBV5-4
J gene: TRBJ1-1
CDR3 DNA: TGTGCCAGCAGCCTAGCGCAGGGGGACTTGAACACTGAAGCTTTCTTT
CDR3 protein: CASSLAQGDLNTEAFF

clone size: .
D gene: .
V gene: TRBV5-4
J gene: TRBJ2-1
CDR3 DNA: TGTGCCAGCAGCTTAGGGGGAGACTCCTACAATGAGCAGTTCTTC
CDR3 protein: CASSLGGDSYNEQFF

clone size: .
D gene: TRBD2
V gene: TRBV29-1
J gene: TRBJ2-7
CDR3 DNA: TGCAGCGTTGAAGTTAGCGGGAGGATCTACGAGCAGTACTTC
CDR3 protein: CSVEVSGRIYEQYF

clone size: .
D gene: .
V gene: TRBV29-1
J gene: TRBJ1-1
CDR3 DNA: TGCAGCGTTGCGGGACGGGGGAAGGGGGTTGAAGCTTTCTTT
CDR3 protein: CSVAGRGKGVEAFF

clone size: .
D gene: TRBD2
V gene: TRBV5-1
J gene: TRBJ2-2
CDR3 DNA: TGCGCCAGCAACCCTAGCGGGGGGCTGTACACCGGGGAGCTGTTTTTT
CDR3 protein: CASNPSGGLYTGELFF

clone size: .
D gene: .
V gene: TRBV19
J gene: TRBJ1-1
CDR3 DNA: TGTGCCAGTAGTTTCCGACAGGACACTGAAGCTTTCTTT
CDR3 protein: CASSFRQDTEAFF

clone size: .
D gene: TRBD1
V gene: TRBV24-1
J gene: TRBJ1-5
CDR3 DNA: TGTGCCACCAGTGATTACCAACAGGGGTATAGCAATCAGCCCCAGCATTTT
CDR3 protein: CATSDYQQGYSNQPQHF

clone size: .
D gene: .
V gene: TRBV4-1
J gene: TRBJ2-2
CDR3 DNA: TGCGCCAGCAGCCAAACGGGACCACTTTGGGAGCTGTTTTTT
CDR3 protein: CASSQTGPLWELFF

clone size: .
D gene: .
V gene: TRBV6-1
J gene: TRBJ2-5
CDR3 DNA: TGTGCCAGCAGTGAATGGGATCGGGAGACCCAGTACTTC
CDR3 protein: CASSEWDRETQYF

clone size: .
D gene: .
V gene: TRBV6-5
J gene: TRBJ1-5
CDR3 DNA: TGTGCCAGCAGGCAGGGATCGGGACAGCCCCAGCATTTT
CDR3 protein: CASRQGSGQPQHF

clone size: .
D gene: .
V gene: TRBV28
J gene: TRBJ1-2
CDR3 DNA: TGTGCCAGCAGTGAAATGGTGGGGGTTGCTAACTATGGCTACACCTTC
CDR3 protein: CASSEMVGVANYGYTF

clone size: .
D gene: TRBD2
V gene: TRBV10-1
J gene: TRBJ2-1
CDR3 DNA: TGCGCCAGCAGTGCCTTAGGGGCGGGAGCCGCTGAGCAGTTCTTC
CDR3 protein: CASSALGAGAAEQFF

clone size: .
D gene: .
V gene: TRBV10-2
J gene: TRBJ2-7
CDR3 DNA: TGCGCCAGTAGCCGGGACTTCTCCTACGAGCAGTACTTC
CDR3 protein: CASSRDFSYEQYF

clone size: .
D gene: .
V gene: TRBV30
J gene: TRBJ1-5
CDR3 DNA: TGTGCCTGGAGCACTGGGCCCGGCCAAGCCCAGCATTTT
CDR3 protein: CAWSTGPGQAQHF

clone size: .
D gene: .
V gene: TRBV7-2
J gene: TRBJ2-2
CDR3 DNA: TGTGCCAGCAGCGTTACGAACACCGGGGAGCTGTTTTTT
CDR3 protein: CASSVTNTGELFF

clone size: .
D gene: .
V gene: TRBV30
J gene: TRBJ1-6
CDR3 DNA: TGTGCCTGGAGTGTGGGCGGGGGAAATTCACCCCTCCACTTT
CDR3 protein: CAWSVGGGNSPLHF

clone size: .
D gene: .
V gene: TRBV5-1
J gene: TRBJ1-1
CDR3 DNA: TGCGCCAGCAGCTTGGCCGGGGCCCAAAACACTGAAGCTTTCTTT
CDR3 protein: CASSLAGAQNTEAFF

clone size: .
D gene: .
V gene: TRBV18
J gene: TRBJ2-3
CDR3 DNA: TGTGCCAGCTCACCAGGGCAGGGGGATACGCAGTATTTT
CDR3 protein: CASSPGQGDTQYF

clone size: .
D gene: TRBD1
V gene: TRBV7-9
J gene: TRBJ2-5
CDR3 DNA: TGTGCCAGCAGCCCTGGGACAGGGCGGGAGACCCAGTACTTC
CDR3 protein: CASSPGTGRETQYF

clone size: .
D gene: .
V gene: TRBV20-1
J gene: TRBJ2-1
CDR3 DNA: TGCAGTGCTAGTCGGAATGAGCAGTTCTTC
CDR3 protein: CSASRNEQFF

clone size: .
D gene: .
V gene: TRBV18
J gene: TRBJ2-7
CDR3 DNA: TGTGCCAGCTCACCACCATGGGCACCTACCTACGAGCAGTACTTC
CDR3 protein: CASSPPWAPTYEQYF

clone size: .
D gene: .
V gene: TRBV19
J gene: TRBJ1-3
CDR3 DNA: TGTGCCACCCCAACAGAAACTGGAAACACCATATATTTT
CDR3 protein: CATPTETGNTIYF